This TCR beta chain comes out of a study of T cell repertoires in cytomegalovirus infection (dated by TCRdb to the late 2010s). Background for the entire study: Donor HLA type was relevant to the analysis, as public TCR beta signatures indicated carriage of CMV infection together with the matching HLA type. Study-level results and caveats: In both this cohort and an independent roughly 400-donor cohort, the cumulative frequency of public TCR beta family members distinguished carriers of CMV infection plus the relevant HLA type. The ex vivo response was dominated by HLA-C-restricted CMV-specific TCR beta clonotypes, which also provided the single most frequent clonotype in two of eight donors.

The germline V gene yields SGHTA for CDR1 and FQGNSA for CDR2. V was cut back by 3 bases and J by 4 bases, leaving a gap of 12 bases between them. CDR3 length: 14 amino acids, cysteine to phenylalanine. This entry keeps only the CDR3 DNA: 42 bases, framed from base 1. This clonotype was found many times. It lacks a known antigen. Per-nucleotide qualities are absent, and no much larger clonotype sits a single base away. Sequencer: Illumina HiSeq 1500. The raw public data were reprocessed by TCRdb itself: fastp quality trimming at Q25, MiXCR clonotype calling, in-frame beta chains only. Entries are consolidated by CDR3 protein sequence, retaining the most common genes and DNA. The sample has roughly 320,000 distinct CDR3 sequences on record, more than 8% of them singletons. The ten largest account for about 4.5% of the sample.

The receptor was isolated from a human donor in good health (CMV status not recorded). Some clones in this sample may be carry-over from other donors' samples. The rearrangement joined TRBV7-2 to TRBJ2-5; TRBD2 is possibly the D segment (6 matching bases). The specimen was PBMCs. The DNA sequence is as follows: TGTGCCAGCAGCTTCCAGAGGGGAGGAGAGACCCAGTACTTC. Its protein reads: CASSFQRGGETQYF. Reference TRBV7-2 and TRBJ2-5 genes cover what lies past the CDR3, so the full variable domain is GAGVSQSPSNKVTEKGKDVELRCDPISGHTALYWYRQSLGQGLEFLIYFQGNSAPDKSGLPSDRFSAERTGGSVSTLTIQRTQQEDSAVYLCASSFQRGGETQYFGPGTRLLVL.